These 25 T cell receptor beta chains were sequenced from one sample in a study of shared clonotypes between healthy human individuals. Produced via immunoSEQ multiplex PCR; TCRdb's table is partial and in-frame only. The repertoire consists of millions of clones, with about 95% occurring once and the leading ten covering approximately 0.13%. Input material: naive CD4+ T cells sorted from blood. As for subset: CD45RA+ positively selected. Source of these receptors: a young man in good health.

As to this clone: Other DNA sequences in the same sample also yield this CDR3. The chain links TRBV11-2 to TRBJ1-5; TRBD1 is a possible D gene (5 bases). Germline V CDR1 and CDR2: SGHAT, FQNNGV. This CDR3 comprises 14 residues. Trimming stripped 5 bases from V and 2 bases from J, with 10 bases between. CDR3 sequence reads: CASSPGGGNQPQHF. The CDR3 DNA sequence: TGTGCCAGCAGCCCCGGGGGGGGCAATCAGCCCCAGCATTTT.

In the case of this clone: At the DNA level, this CDR3 is encoded by other sequences in the same sample as well. The chain carries TRBV5-4 and TRBJ1-6, with 10 bases lining up with TRBD1. The CDR3 length is 15 residues. From germline, CDR1 is SGHNT and CDR2 YYREEE (reference sequence). With 0 bases clipped from V and 7 bases from J, the junction kept 1 base outside the gene matches. The CDR3 DNA reads as TGTGCCAGCAGCTTGGGACAGGGGGCAAATTCACCCCTCCACTTT. Amino acid sequence: CASSLGQGANSPLHF.

The chain recombines TRBV4-1 with TRBJ2-3, with 10 nucleotides matching TRBD2. The CDR3 loop spans 18 amino acids. Trimming removed 4 bases from V and 5 bases from J; junction bases left unmatched: 15. Per germline, CDR1 MGHRA and CDR2 YSYEKL. This CDR3 reads CASSPGWLAGESGDTQYF. The CDR3 bases are TGCGCCAGCAGCCCCGGTTGGCTAGCGGGAGAATCAGGAGATACGCAGTATTTT.

In its sample, this clone was seen once. The chain uses TRBV7-6 and TRBJ2-4; D unclear. From germline, CDR1 is SGHVS and CDR2 FNYEAQ. This CDR3 has 15 amino acids. Trimming shortened V by 5 bases and J by 0 bases, and 11 bases separated the two germline ends. DNA of the CDR3: TGTGCCAGCAGCGCACGGCCTCTAGCCAAAAACATTCAGTACTTC. Translated: CASSARPLAKNIQYF.

Concerning this clone: The same CDR3 is also encoded by other DNA sequences in this sample. The gene calls are TRBV30 and TRBJ1-1; a weak D match, TRBD1 (6 bases). The CDR3 is 11 residues long. V lost 2 bases and J 7 bases, leaving 8 bases between the germline ends. Germline assignment: CDR1 GTSNPN and CDR2 SVGIG (reference sequence). CDR3 DNA sequence: TGTGCCTGGAGTCAGGGGAGTGAAGCTTTCTTT. Residues: CAWSQGSEAFF.

The CDR3 sequence: CAISPGLAGETQYF. The CDR3 DNA sequence: TGTGCCATCAGTCCGGGACTAGCGGGAGAGACCCAGTACTTC. V is TRBV10-3 and J is TRBJ2-5, with TRBD2 matching 12 bases. Germline trimming cut 5 bases from V and 4 bases from J; bases unmatched to any gene: 2. Germline CDR1 reads ENHRY; CDR2 reads SYGVKD. The CDR3 has 14 residues.

This chain uses TRBV9 with TRBJ2-3, with 12 bases identical to TRBD2. Per the germline V gene, CDR1 is SGDLS and CDR2 is YYNGEE. Trimming at V came to 0 bases and at J to 5 bases, leaving 4 bases not matched to a gene. This CDR3 comprises 16 residues. This chain's CDR3 is CASSVAGGLAGDTQYF. Here the CDR3 DNA reads TGTGCCAGCAGCGTAGCAGGGGGACTAGCGGGAGATACGCAGTATTTT.

V and J are TRBV5-1 and TRBJ1-2, with 9 bases lining up with TRBD1. This CDR3 is built from 13 residues. Looked up from germline, CDR1 is SGHRS and CDR2 is YFSETQ. Unmatched junction bases numbered 4, after V lost 3 bases and J lost 7 bases. In DNA form, the CDR3 reads TGCGCCAGCAGCTCACAGGGGGCCTCTGGCTACACCTTC. Protein sequence: CASSSQGASGYTF.

This clone was observed once. V gene TRBV7-9 combines with J gene TRBJ1-4, with 9 bases fitting TRBD1. Germline assignment: CDR1 SEHNR and CDR2 FQNEAQ (reference sequence). After removal of 1 base from V and 4 bases from J, the junction contained 4 bases not matched to a gene. The length of the CDR3 is 16 residues. The CDR3 DNA sequence: TGTGCCAGCAGCTTAGGGACAGGGGCTTATAATGAAAAACTGTTTTTT. Translation gives CASSLGTGAYNEKLFF.

This clone has a count of ten or more. Other DNA sequences in this sample translate to the same CDR3. CDR3 amino acids: CASSVTTGSALYGYTF. The CDR3 DNA sequence: TGTGCCAGCAGCGTTACGACAGGGAGCGCACTCTATGGCTACACCTTC. The chain is built from TRBV11-2 and TRBJ1-2; 7 nucleotides agree with TRBD1. The CDR3 runs to 16 residues. Germline CDR1 SGHAT, CDR2 FQNNGV. V was pared by 5 bases and J by 4 bases, with 13 bases of the junction left unmatched.

The chain uses TRBV6-1 and TRBJ2-5; TRBD2 might be the D (5 bases). This CDR3 has 13 residues. V dropped 5 bases and J dropped 5 bases, with 12 bases sitting between them. Germline V lookup: CDR1 MNHNS, CDR2 SASEGT. In DNA, the CDR3 is TGTGCCAGCAGTAGGGAGAGGGAGGAGACCCAGTACTTC. This gives the protein CASSREREETQYF.

Comments on this clone: A much larger clonotype is one base distant, so this may be a read error. The CDR3 DNA reads TGTGCCTGGAGTCCCAACACCCATCCACCCCTCCACTTT. Protein: CAWSPNTHPPLHF. V is TRBV30 and J is TRBJ1-6, with D unresolved. CDR1 and CDR2 (germline): GTSNPN, SVGIG (reference sequence). Trimming removed 2 bases at V and 11 bases at J, with 13 bases between. This CDR3 is 13 amino acids long.

J is TRBJ1-5 and V is TRBV5-6; perhaps TRBD1 as D (5 bases). The V end lost 0 bases, the J end lost 7 bases, and 11 bases lay between the germline ends. Germline V gene sequence: CDR1 SGHDT, CDR2 YYEEEE. The CDR3 length is 14 residues. Here the CDR3 DNA reads TGTGCCAGCAGCTTGGATAGGGGTGGACAGCCCCAGCATTTT. Translation: CASSLDRGGQPQHF.

This chain uses TRBV9 with TRBJ1-2, with D perhaps matching TRBD1 (5 bases). Germline CDR1 and CDR2: SGDLS and YYNGEE. The ends were cut back, 0 bases at V and 0 bases at J, with 9 bases in the middle. The CDR3 contains 15 residues. CDR3 region: CASSVDGGANYGYTF. The CDR3 nucleotides read TGTGCCAGCAGCGTAGATGGGGGAGCTAACTATGGCTACACCTTC.

DNA of the CDR3: TGTGCCAGCAGTTGCGAGGACTCGGACTACGAGCAGTACTTC. Encoded protein: CASSCEDSDYEQYF. The J gene is TRBJ2-7, the V gene TRBV6-5; weak D call: TRBD2 (5 bases). Trimming shortened V by 4 bases and J by 3 bases, and 13 bases separated the two germline ends. This CDR3 spans 14 amino acids. The germline V gene has CDR1 MNHEY and CDR2 SVGAGI.

The chain combines TRBV5-4 with TRBJ2-3; 8 bases line up with TRBD2. Germline V CDR1 and CDR2: SGHNT, YYREEE (reference sequence). The V gene end was trimmed by 4 bases and the J gene end by 1 base; junction bases not matched to a gene: 8. The CDR3 consists of 16 residues. As DNA, the CDR3 is TGTGCCAGCAGCCCCAGCGGGCGGGGGGGCACAGATACGCAGTATTTT. Protein sequence: CASSPSGRGGTDTQYF.

This sequence joins TRBV5-1 and TRBJ2-1; D remains unclear. This CDR3 contains 14 residues. Trimming pared 6 bases from V and 0 bases from J, leaving 10 bases between. CDR1 and CDR2 (germline): SGHRS, YFSETQ. The CDR3: CASTPRSSYNEQFF. DNA for the CDR3: TGCGCCAGCACCCCGCGTAGCTCCTACAATGAGCAGTTCTTC. The full variable domain, in which reference TRBV5-1 and TRBJ2-1 provide the parts outside the CDR3, is KAGVTQTPRYLIKTRGQQVTLSCSPISGHRSVSWYQQTPGQGLQFLFEYFSETQRNKGNFPGRFSGRQFSNSRSEMNVSTLELGDSALYLCASTPRSSYNEQFFGPGTRLTVL.

The chain carries TRBV7-3 and TRBJ2-3; possible D gene TRBD2, 7 bases. V gave up 2 bases and J gave up 6 bases, with 12 bases separating them. The CDR3 has 14 residues. Per germline, CDR1 SGHTA and CDR2 FQGTGA. The CDR3 loop is CASSLGGALDTQYF. The CDR3 region has the DNA TGTGCCAGCAGCTTAGGGGGGGCCTTGGATACGCAGTATTTT.

The genes are TRBV28 and TRBJ1-1; D gene ambiguous. Germline lookup yields CDR1 MDHEN and CDR2 SYDVKM. This CDR3 spans 14 amino acids. Trimming removed 1 base from V and 5 bases from J, with 11 bases in between. This CDR3 reads CASSLSGRRTEAFF. CDR3 sequence (DNA): TGTGCCAGCAGTTTATCTGGGCGGAGGACTGAAGCTTTCTTT.

The chain links TRBV27 to TRBJ2-2; D remains unclear. V was clipped by 3 bases and J by 3 bases, with 8 bases between them. Germline values: CDR1 MNHEY, CDR2 SMNVEV (reference sequence). The CDR3 is 14 residues long. Written as DNA, the CDR3 is TGTGCCAGCAGTTTTGGGAAGGACACCGGGGAGCTGTTTTTT. Protein product: CASSFGKDTGELFF.

This chain uses TRBV5-8 with TRBJ2-2; D may correspond to TRBD1 or TRBD2 (6 bases each). This CDR3 region has 18 residues. Trimming shortened V by 6 bases and J by 2 bases, and 23 bases separated the two germline ends. Germline CDR1 SGHTS, CDR2 YDEGEE. The CDR3 region has the DNA TGTGCCAGCACCCTGAGTCGGGGGCGAACCTATAACACCGGGGAGCTGTTTTTT. Amino acids: CASTLSRGRTYNTGELFF.

V usage is TRBV5-1 and J usage is TRBJ2-7; D call uncertain. This CDR3 region has 13 residues. V was trimmed by 4 bases and J by 0 bases, leaving 8 bases between them. In germline, CDR1 is SGHRS, CDR2 YFSETQ. The CDR3 sequence: CASSRPDSYEQYF. The CDR3 coding sequence is TGCGCCAGCAGCCGGCCCGACTCCTACGAGCAGTACTTC.

This chain connects TRBV6-1 to TRBJ2-1; 7 positions agree with TRBD2. Germline V gene data show CDR1 as MNHNS and CDR2 as SASEGT. Trimming took 6 bases from V and 16 from J; bases not matched to a gene: 15. This CDR3 is built from 13 residues. DNA for the CDR3: TGTGCCAGCAGCCAACACGGGGGGTTGATTTCATTCTTC. Translating it yields CASSQHGGLISFF.

The chain combines TRBV6-1 with TRBJ2-1; D not certain. The CDR3 runs 12 residues. Germline V gene sequence: CDR1 MNHNS, CDR2 SASEGT. Deletions cut 0 bases from V and 6 bases from J, with 3 bases between. The CDR3 sequence: CASSEAVNEQFF. The DNA of the CDR3 is TGTGCCAGCAGTGAAGCCGTCAATGAGCAGTTCTTC.

This chain connects TRBV5-1 to TRBJ1-1; maybe TRBD1 (6 bases). The germline gives CDR1 SGHRS, CDR2 YFSETQ. The CDR3 extends over 17 amino acids. With 1 base removed from V and 1 base from J, the gap between germline ends came to 17 bases. The CDR3 DNA is TGCGCCAGCAGCTTGTCAAGGGCAGGGGAGAAGAACACTGAAGCTTTCTTT. Translating gives CASSLSRAGEKNTEAFF. The whole variable domain, filled in from reference TRBV5-1 and TRBJ1-1, reads KAGVTQTPRYLIKTRGQQVTLSCSPISGHRSVSWYQQTPGQGLQFLFEYFSETQRNKGNFPGRFSGRQFSNSRSEMNVSTLELGDSALYLCASSLSRAGEKNTEAFFGQGTRLTVV.